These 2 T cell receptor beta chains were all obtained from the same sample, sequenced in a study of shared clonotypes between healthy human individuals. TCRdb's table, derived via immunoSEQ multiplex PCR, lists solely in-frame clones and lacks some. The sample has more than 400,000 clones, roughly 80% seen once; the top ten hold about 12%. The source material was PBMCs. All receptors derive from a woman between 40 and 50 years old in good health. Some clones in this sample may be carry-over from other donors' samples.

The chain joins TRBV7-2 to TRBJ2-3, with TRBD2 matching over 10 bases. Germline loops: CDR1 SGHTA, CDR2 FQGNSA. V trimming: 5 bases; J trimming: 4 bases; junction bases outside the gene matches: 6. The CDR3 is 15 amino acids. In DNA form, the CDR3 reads TGTGCCAGCAGCACCGGGACTAGCGACCCAGATACGCAGTATTTT. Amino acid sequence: CASSTGTSDPDTQYF. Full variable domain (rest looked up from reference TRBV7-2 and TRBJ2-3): GAGVSQSPSNKVTEKGKDVELRCDPISGHTALYWYRQSLGQGLEFLIYFQGNSAPDKSGLPSDRFSAERTGGSVSTLTIQRTQQEDSAVYLCASSTGTSDPDTQYFGPGTRLTVL.

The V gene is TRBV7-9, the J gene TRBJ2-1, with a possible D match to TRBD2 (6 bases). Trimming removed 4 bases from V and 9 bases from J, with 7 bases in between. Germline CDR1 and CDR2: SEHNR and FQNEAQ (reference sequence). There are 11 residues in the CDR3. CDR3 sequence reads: CASSSAGEQFF. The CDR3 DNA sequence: TGTGCCAGCAGCTCAGCGGGTGAGCAGTTCTTC. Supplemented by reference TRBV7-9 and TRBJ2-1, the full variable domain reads DTGVSQNPRHKITKRGQNVTFRCDPISEHNRLYWYRQTLGQGPEFLTYFQNEAQLEKSRLLSDRFSAERPKGSFSTLEIQRTEQGDSAMYLCASSSAGEQFFGPGTRLTVL.